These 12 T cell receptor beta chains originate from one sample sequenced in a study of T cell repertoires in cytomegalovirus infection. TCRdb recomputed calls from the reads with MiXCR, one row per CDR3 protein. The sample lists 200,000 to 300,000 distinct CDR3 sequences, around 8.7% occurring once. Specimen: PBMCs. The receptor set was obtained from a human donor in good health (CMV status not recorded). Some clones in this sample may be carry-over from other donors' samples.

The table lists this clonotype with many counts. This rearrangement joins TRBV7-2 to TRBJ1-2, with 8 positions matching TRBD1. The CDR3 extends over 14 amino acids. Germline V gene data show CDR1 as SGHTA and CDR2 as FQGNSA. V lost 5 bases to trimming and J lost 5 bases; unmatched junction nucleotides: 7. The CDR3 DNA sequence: TGTGCCAGCAGCGGACAGGGCACCTTTTATGGCTACACCTTC. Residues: CASSGQGTFYGYTF. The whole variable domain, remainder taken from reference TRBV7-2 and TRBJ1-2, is GAGVSQSPSNKVTEKGKDVELRCDPISGHTALYWYRQSLGQGLEFLIYFQGNSAPDKSGLPSDRFSAERTGGSVSTLTIQRTQQEDSAVYLCASSGQGTFYGYTFGSGTRLTVV.

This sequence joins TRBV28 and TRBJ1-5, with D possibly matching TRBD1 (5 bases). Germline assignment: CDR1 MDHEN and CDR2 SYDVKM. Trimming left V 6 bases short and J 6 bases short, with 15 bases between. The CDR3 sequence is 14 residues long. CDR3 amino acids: CASSPLGVGQPQHF. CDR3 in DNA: TGTGCCAGCAGCCCCCTAGGGGTCGGTCAGCCCCAGCATTTT.

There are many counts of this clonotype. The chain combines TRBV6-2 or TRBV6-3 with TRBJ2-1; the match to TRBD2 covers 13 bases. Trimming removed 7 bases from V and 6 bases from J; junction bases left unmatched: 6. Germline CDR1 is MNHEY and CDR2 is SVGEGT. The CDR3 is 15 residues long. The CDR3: CASISGTSGTNEQFF. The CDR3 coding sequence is TGTGCCAGCATCTCCGGGACTAGCGGGACCAATGAGCAGTTCTTC.

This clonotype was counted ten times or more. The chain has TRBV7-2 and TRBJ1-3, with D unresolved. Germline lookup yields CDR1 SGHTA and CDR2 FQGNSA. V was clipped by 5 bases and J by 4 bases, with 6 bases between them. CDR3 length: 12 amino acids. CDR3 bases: TGTGCCAGCAGCCTCTACGGAAACACCATATATTTT. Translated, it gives CASSLYGNTIYF.

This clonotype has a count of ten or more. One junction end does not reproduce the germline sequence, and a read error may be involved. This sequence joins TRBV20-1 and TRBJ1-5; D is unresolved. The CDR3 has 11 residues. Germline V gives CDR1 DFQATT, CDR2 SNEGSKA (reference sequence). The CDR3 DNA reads TGCAGTGCTGGAGAAGTGGAGCCCCAGCATTTT. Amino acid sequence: CSAGEVEPQHF.

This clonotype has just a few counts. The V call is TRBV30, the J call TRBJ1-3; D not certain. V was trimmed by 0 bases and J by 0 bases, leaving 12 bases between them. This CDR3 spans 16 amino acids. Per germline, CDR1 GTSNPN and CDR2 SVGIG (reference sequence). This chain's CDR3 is CAWSVRVGLSGNTIYF. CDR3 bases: TGTGCCTGGAGTGTACGAGTGGGCCTCTCTGGAAACACCATATATTTT.

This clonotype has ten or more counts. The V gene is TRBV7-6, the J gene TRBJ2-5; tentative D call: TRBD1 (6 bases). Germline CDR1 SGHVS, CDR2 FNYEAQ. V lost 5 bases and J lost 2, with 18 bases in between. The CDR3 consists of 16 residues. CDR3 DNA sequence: TGTGCCAGCAGCCTACCCCAGGGGAAATCGCAAGAGACCCAGTACTTC. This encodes CASSLPQGKSQETQYF.

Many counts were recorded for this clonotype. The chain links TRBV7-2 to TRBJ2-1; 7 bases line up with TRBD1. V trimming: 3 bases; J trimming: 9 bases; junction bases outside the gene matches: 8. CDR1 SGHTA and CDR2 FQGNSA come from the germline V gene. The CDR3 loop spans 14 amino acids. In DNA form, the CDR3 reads TGTGCCAGCAGCTTGACAGGGACCACCGCTGAGCAGTTCTTC. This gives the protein CASSLTGTTAEQFF.

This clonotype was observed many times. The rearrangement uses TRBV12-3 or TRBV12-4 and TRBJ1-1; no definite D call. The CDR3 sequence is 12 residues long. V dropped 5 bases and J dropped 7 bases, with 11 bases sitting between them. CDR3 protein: CASSTGILEAFF. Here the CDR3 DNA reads TGTGCCAGCAGTACCGGGATCCTTGAAGCTTTCTTT.

This chain's CDR3 is CASSWSWGRNSPLHF. The CDR3 bases are TGTGCCAGCAGTTGGTCGTGGGGTAGGAATTCACCCCTCCACTTT. The V and J genes are TRBV28 and TRBJ1-6; D gene unclear. The germline CDR1 and CDR2 sequences are MDHEN and SYDVKM. This CDR3 spans 15 amino acids. The germline V and J ends were trimmed by 4 bases and 7 bases, with 14 bases remaining between them.

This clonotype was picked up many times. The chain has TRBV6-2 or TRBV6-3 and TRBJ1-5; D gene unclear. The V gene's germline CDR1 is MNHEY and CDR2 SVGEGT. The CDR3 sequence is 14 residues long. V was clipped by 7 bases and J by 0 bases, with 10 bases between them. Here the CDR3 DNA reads TGTGCCAGCACCACCGGGAATAGCAATCAGCCCCAGCATTTT. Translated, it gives CASTTGNSNQPQHF.

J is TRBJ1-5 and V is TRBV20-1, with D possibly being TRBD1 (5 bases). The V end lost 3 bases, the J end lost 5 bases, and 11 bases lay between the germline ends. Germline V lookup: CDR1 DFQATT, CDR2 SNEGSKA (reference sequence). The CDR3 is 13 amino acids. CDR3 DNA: TGCAGTGCTAGGGACATTTCGGATCAGCCCCAGCATTTT. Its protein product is CSARDISDQPQHF.